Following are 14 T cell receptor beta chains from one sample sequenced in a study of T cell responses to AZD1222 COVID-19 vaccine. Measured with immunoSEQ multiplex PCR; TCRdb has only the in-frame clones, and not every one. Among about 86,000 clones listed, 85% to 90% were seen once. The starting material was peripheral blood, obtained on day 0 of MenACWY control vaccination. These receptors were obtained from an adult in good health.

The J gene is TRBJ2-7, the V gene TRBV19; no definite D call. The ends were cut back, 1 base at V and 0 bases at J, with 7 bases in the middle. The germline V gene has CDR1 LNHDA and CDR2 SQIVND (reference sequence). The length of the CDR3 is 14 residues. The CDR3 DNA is TGTGCCAGTAGTATAGTACACAACTCCTACGAGCAGTACTTC. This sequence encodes CASSIVHNSYEQYF.

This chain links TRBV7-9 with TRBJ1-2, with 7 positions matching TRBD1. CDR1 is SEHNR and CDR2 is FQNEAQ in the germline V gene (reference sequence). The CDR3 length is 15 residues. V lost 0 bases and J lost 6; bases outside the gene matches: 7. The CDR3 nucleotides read TGTGCCAGCAGCTTAGCAGGGGGCCCGGAGGATGGCTACACCTTC. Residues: CASSLAGGPEDGYTF. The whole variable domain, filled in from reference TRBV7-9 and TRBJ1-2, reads DTGVSQNPRHKITKRGQNVTFRCDPISEHNRLYWYRQTLGQGPEFLTYFQNEAQLEKSRLLSDRFSAERPKGSFSTLEIQRTEQGDSAMYLCASSLAGGPEDGYTFGSGTRLTVV.

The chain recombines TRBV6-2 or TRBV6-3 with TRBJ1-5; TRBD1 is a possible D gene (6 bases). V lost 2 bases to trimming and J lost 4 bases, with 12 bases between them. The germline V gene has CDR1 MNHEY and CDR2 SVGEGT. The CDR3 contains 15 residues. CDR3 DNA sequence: TGTGCCAGCAGTTACGGAGGGGGAGGAAATCAGCCCCAGCATTTT. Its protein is CASSYGGGGNQPQHF.

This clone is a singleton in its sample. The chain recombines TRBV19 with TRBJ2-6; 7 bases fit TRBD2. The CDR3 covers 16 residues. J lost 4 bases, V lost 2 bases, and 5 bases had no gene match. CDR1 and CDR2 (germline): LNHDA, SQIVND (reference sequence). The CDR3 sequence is CASSIKGGTGANVLTF. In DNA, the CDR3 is TGTGCCAGTAGTATAAAGGGAGGGACCGGGGCCAACGTCCTGACTTTC. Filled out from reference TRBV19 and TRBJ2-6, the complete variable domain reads DGGITQSPKYLFRKEGQNVTLSCEQNLNHDAMYWYRQDPGQGLRLIYYSQIVNDFQKGDIAEGYSVSREKKESFPLTVTSAQKNPTAFYLCASSIKGGTGANVLTFGAGSRLTVL.

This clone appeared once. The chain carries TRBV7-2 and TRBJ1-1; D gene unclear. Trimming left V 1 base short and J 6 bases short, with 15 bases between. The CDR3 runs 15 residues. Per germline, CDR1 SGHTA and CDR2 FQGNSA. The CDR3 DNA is TGTGCCAGCAGCTTAGAGAGGGCGCTAAGAGCTGAAGCTTTCTTT. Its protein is CASSLERALRAEAFF.

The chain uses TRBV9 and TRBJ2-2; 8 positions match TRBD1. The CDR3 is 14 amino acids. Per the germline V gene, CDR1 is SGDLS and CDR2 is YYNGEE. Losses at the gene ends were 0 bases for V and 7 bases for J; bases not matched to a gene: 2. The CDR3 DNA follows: TGTGCCAGCAGCGTAGACAGGGGGATCGGGGAGCTGTTTTTT. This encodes CASSVDRGIGELFF.

The CDR3 reads CASSLDKGTGELFF. In nucleotides, the CDR3 is TGTGCCAGCAGCTTAGATAAGGGGACCGGGGAGCTGTTTTTT. The chain links TRBV11-2 to TRBJ2-2; D perhaps matches TRBD1 (5 bases). Trimming took 0 bases from V and 5 from J, leaving 7 bases between them. Germline V gene sequence: CDR1 SGHAT, CDR2 FQNNGV. The CDR3 contains 14 residues.

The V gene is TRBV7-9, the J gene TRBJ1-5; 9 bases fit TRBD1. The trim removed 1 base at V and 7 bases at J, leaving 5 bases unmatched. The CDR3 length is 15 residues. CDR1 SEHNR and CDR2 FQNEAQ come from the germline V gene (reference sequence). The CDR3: CASSLGGQGGQPQHF. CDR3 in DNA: TGTGCCAGCAGCTTAGGGGGACAGGGTGGGCAGCCCCAGCATTTT.

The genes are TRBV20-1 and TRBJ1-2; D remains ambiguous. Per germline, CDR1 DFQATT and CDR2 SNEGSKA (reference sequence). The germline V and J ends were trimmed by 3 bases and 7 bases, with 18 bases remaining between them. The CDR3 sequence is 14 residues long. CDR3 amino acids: CSASSLYRSSGYTF. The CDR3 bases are TGCAGTGCTAGTTCGCTGTACCGCTCTAGTGGCTACACCTTC.

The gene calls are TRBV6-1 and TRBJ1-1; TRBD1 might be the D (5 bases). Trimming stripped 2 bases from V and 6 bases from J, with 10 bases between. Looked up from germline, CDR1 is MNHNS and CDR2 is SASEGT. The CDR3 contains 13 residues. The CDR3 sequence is CASSERGEAEAFF. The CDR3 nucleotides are TGTGCCAGCAGTGAACGGGGGGAGGCTGAAGCTTTCTTT.

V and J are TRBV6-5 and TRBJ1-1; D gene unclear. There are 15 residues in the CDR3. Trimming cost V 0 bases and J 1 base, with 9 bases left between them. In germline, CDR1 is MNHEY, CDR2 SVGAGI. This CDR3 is CASSYSRVRNTEAFF. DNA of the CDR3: TGTGCCAGCAGTTACTCGAGAGTTCGGAACACTGAAGCTTTCTTT.

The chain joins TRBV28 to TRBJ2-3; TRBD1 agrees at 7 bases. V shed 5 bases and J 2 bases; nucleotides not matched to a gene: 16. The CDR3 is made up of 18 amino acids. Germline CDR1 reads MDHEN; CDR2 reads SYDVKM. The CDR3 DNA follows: TGTGCCAGCAGTCCTCGGTCCAGGGGGATAGGCGCCACAGATACGCAGTATTTT. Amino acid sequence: CASSPRSRGIGATDTQYF.

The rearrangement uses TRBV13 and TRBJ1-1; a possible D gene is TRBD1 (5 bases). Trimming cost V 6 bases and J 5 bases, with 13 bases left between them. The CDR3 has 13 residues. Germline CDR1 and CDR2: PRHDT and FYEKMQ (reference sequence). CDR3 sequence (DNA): TGTGCCAGCAGGTGGGGGTCTAGGACTGAAGCTTTCTTT. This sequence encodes CASRWGSRTEAFF.

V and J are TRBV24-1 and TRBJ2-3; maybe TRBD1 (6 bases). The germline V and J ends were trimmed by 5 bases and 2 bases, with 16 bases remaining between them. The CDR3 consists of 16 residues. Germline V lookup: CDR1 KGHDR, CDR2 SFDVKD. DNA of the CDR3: TGTGCCACCAGTGGTGTGGGGGCGCTTGTCACAGATACGCAGTATTTT. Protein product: CATSGVGALVTDTQYF.